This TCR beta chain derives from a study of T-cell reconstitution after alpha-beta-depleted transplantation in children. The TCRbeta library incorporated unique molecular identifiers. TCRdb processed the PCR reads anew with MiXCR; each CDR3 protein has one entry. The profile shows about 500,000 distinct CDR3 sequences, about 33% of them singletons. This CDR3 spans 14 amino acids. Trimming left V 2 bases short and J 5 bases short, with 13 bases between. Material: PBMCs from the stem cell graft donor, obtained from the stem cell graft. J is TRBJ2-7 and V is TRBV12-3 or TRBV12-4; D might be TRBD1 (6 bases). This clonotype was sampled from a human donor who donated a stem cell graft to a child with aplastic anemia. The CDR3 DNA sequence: TGTGCCAGCAGTTTACGGGAAAGGGGGAACGAGCAGTACTTC. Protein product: CASSLRERGNEQYF.